The 11 T cell receptor beta chains presented below share a single source sample, sequenced in a study of blood T cell repertoires in COVID-19. TCRdb's copy holds only in-frame clones and misses some; the assay was immunoSEQ multiplex PCR. The profile covers about 190,000 clones, with about 88% appearing a single time and approximately 4.5% taken by the ten largest. The sequenced sample was peripheral blood. These receptors all come from a human donor in a cohort sampled during active COVID-19.

This clone was detected once. This chain's CDR3 is CASSPSAIYEQYF. The CDR3 DNA is TGTGCCAGCAGCCCCTCTGCTATATACGAGCAGTACTTC. The gene calls are TRBV6-6 and TRBJ2-7, with no clear D. The CDR3 contains 13 residues. With 6 bases removed from V and 4 bases from J, the gap between germline ends came to 13 bases. Germline-derived CDR1 and CDR2 are MNHNY and SVGAGI (reference sequence).

The chain joins TRBV5-4 to TRBJ2-3, with 7 bases matching TRBD2. V dropped 5 bases and J dropped 0; count of bases not matched to a gene: 0. The CDR3 totals 13 residues. Germline V gives CDR1 SGHNT, CDR2 YYREEE (reference sequence). In nucleotides, the CDR3 is TGTGCCAGCAGGGGGGGGAGCACAGATACGCAGTATTTT. It specifies CASRGGSTDTQYF. Full variable domain (remainder filled in from reference TRBV5-4 and TRBJ2-3): ETGVTQSPTHLIKTRGQQVTLRCSSQSGHNTVSWYQQALGQGPQFIFQYYREEENGRGNFPPRFSGLQFPNYSSELNVNALELDDSALYLCASRGGSTDTQYFGPGTRLTVL.

The V and J genes are TRBV18 and TRBJ2-1, with 15 bases lining up with TRBD2. CDR1 is KGHSH, CDR2 LQKENI, per germline. Losses at the gene ends were 3 bases for V and 0 bases for J; bases not matched to a gene: 6. CDR3 length: 19 amino acids. The CDR3 region is CASSPGLAGGRSSYNEQFF. CDR3 nucleotide sequence: TGTGCCAGCTCACCGGGACTAGCGGGGGGAAGAAGCTCCTACAATGAGCAGTTCTTC.

This chain joins TRBV28 and TRBJ2-1; 8 bases align to TRBD2. In germline, CDR1 is MDHEN, CDR2 SYDVKM. V shed 7 bases, J shed 4 bases, and the junction held 12 bases outside the gene matches. The CDR3 is 16 residues long. As DNA, the CDR3 is TGTGCCAGCATCACTGGGCTTAGCGGGACTTACAATGAGCAGTTCTTC. As protein: CASITGLSGTYNEQFF.

This chain joins TRBV21-1 and TRBJ1-6; TRBD1 is the table's D call, not checked against the DNA. TRBV21-1 is deemed a pseudogene. The CDR3 length is 18 residues. The CDR3 spells CASSKETGVAAYNSPLHF. CDR3 bases: TGTGCCAGCAGCAAAGAGACAGGGGTGGCTGCCTATAATTCACCCCTCCACTTT.

This chain links TRBV7-2 with TRBJ2-2, with 8 bases fitting TRBD2. This CDR3 spans 16 amino acids. With 5 bases clipped from V and 0 bases from J, the junction kept 5 bases outside the gene matches. CDR1 and CDR2 (germline): SGHTA, FQGNSA. The CDR3: CASSRKAGANTGELFF. In nucleotides, the CDR3 is TGTGCCAGCAGCCGTAAAGCGGGGGCGAACACCGGGGAGCTGTTTTTT.

The rearrangement links TRBV4-3 to TRBJ2-7; a weak D match, TRBD1 (5 bases). This CDR3 has 13 residues. Trimming pared 1 base from V and 6 bases from J, leaving 10 bases between. CDR1 LGHNA and CDR2 YSLEER come from the germline V gene. The DNA of the CDR3 is TGCGCCAGCAGCCAAGCCCAGGGCGTCGAGCAGTACTTC. It is translated as CASSQAQGVEQYF.

The CDR3 sequence is CASSPREFANYGYTF. In DNA form, the CDR3 reads TGTGCCAGCAGCCCTAGAGAGTTTGCTAACTATGGCTACACCTTC. This chain links TRBV9 with TRBJ1-2; D gene ambiguous. V was cut by 4 bases and J by 0 bases, with 13 bases left in between. CDR1 and CDR2 from the germline V gene are SGDLS and YYNGEE. The CDR3 is 15 residues long.

The chain recombines TRBV6-1 with TRBJ2-3, with 13 bases identical to TRBD2. CDR1 is MNHNS and CDR2 is SASEGT in the germline V gene. The J segment lost 4 bases and the V segment lost 4 bases, leaving 5 bases of the junction unmatched. The length of the CDR3 is 16 residues. CDR3 sequence reads: CASSGRLAGGADTQYF. The CDR3 nucleotides read TGTGCCAGCAGTGGGCGACTAGCGGGAGGAGCAGATACGCAGTATTTT.

This clone was seen only once. The chain employs TRBV27 and TRBJ2-1; 12 bases map to TRBD2. The CDR3 covers 17 residues. The ends lost 6 bases at V and 2 bases at J; junction bases unmatched: 8. The V gene's germline CDR1 is MNHEY and CDR2 SMNVEV (reference sequence). The CDR3 protein is CASSPSTSGRAYNEQFF. The CDR3 coding sequence is TGTGCCAGCAGCCCATCGACTAGCGGGAGAGCCTACAATGAGCAGTTCTTC.

V and J are TRBV6-2 or TRBV6-3 and TRBJ2-1; TRBD1 matches at 11 bases. The CDR3 consists of 17 residues. The V gene's germline CDR1 is MNHEY and CDR2 SVGEGT. V dropped 6 bases and J dropped 8; count of bases not matched to a gene: 15. The chain's CDR3 is CASSPYFAGTGGYEQFF. The CDR3, as DNA: TGTGCCAGCAGCCCCTATTTTGCCGGGACAGGGGGATATGAGCAGTTCTTC.